A selection of T cell receptor beta chains follows, all from one sample in a study of radiation and T cells in renal cell carcinoma. The table came from immunoSEQ multiplex PCR; TCRdb's copy has only in-frame clones and leaves some out. The sample lists roughly 130,000 clones, approximately 78% occurring once. Material: blood, obtained from a patient whose treatment included radiotherapy and nephrectomy. These receptor sequences come from a woman aged 55-69 years with renal cell carcinoma. The conserved cysteine and the conserved F or W are not part of the CDR3 here. The order of the fields is CDR3 protein, V gene, clone size, J gene. Clone size, where shown, is once, few, many, or a class for clones that have expanded.

SVEPLGTRSYNEQF TRBV29-1 NA TRBJ2-1
ASSFGQGLNTGELF TRBV5-8 NA TRBJ2-2
ASTPNRETQY TRBV11-2 NA TRBJ2-5
ASSEALAGQETQY TRBV6-1 NA TRBJ2-5
ASSKPGQGENYGYT TRBV6-6 NA TRBJ1-2
ATSRVGGKQY TRBV15 NA TRBJ2-7
ASSSLTSSGGYT TRBV9 NA TRBJ1-2
ASTDGARTRETQY TRBV6-5 NA TRBJ2-5
ASSLETGTEAF TRBV7-9 NA TRBJ1-1
ASSSLGPTDNQPQH TRBV7-9 few TRBJ1-5
ASSPQGNLNTGELF TRBV5-1 NA TRBJ2-2
ASSLELAGVGEQF TRBV28 NA TRBJ2-1
ASSFHGGNTQY TRBV11-2 NA TRBJ2-3
ASSVEGASYNEQF TRBV9 NA TRBJ2-1
ASSPQGARGYT TRBV7-2 NA TRBJ1-2
ASSSTGHLVGYT TRBV7-9 NA TRBJ1-2
ASSLAGGRSNYGYT TRBV5-5 once TRBJ1-2
ASSLAGPYNEQF TRBV5-4 few TRBJ2-1
ASSRAEVSNQPQH TRBV11-3 once TRBJ1-5
ASSLTANSYNEQF TRBV6-5 NA TRBJ2-1
ASTLKWGPDTEAF TRBV5-8 once TRBJ1-1
ASSEALSGKAF TRBV2 NA TRBJ1-1
ASSLGQGGQPQH TRBV7-6 NA TRBJ1-5
ASSGGQPNQPQH TRBV9 NA TRBJ1-5
ASSLPGTTYEQY TRBV27 few TRBJ2-7
ASSEDEVEGLYGYT TRBV6-1 NA TRBJ1-2
ASSLGPRDLSNQPQH TRBV5-4 once TRBJ1-5
ATSRAFREKETQY TRBV15 NA TRBJ2-5
ASGRESGLGEKLF TRBV28 NA TRBJ1-4
ARNRVSYEQY TRBV6-1 NA TRBJ2-7
ASSSTGADTDTQY TRBV7-8 NA TRBJ2-3
ASSLEGGAETQY TRBV5-1 NA TRBJ2-5
ASSPVGNQPQH TRBV19 NA TRBJ1-5
ATSTVQSTEAF TRBV10-2 NA TRBJ1-1
ASSPRGDPGEKLF TRBV18 NA TRBJ1-4
ASSPRGTSETDTQY TRBV9 NA TRBJ2-3
ASSLSASSSYEQY TRBV7-3 once TRBJ2-7
ASSVRLAGGATDTQY TRBV19 NA TRBJ2-3
ASSPRGGGTDTQY TRBV18 NA TRBJ2-3
ASSIWVGPDNEQF TRBV19 NA TRBJ2-1
ATSREEGSSEKLF TRBV15 once TRBJ1-4
ASTQTGKAYGYT TRBV28 NA TRBJ1-2
ATPGGNYGYT TRBV6-6 NA TRBJ1-2
ASSEGGVGYT TRBV6-1 NA TRBJ1-2
ASSPSATNEKLF TRBV6-4 NA TRBJ1-4
ASSWGGFPNQPQH TRBV28 NA TRBJ1-5
ASRQQGDGSYNSPLH TRBV4-1 NA TRBJ1-6
ASSLDGSLDIQY TRBV5-1 few TRBJ2-4
ASSFTSGSDTEAF TRBV7-3 NA TRBJ1-1
ASSVQGGYEQY TRBV9 NA TRBJ2-7